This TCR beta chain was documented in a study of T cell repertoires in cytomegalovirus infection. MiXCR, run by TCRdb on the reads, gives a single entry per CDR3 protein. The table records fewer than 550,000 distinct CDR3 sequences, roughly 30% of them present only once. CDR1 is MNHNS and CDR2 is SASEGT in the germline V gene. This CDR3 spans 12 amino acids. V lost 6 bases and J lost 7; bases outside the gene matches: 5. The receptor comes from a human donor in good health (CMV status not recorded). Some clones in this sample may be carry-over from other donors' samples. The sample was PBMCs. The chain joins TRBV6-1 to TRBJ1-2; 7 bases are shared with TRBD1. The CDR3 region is CASSTGVRGYTF. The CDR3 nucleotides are TGTGCCAGCAGCACAGGGGTACGTGGCTACACCTTC.